What follows are 32 T cell receptor beta chains derived from one specimen sequenced in a study of shared clonotypes between healthy human individuals. TCRdb's copy holds only in-frame clones and misses some; the assay was immunoSEQ multiplex PCR. Of about 1.1 million clones in the sample, 60% to 85% were seen once. Sequencing used memory CD4+ T cells from PBMCs. Noted subset: CD45RA-negative fraction. The source is a man aged 18 to 30 in good health. Some clones in this sample may be carry-over from other donors' samples.

The chain couples TRBV11-2 to TRBJ2-5; TRBD2 matches at 16 bases. This CDR3 is 17 amino acids long. Trimming cost V 5 bases and J 4 bases; bases outside gene matches: 7. From germline, CDR1 is SGHAT and CDR2 FQNNGV. CDR3 sequence (DNA): TGTGCCAGCAGCCATTACGGGACTAGCGGGGGGGGAGAGACCCAGTACTTC. Its protein is CASSHYGTSGGGETQYF.

This rearrangement joins TRBV10-3 to TRBJ2-3; D call uncertain. Germline loops: CDR1 ENHRY, CDR2 SYGVKD. Trimming removed 3 bases from V and 0 bases from J, with 7 bases in between. There are 14 residues in the CDR3. CDR3 sequence reads: CAISDRGSTDTQYF. In DNA, the CDR3 is TGTGCCATCAGTGATCGCGGTAGCACAGATACGCAGTATTTT.

In this sample, this clone turned up once. The chain couples TRBV5-5 to TRBJ2-2; TRBD2 matches at 14 bases. Trimming removed 2 bases from V and 5 bases from J; junction bases left unmatched: 2. In germline, CDR1 is SGHKS, CDR2 YYEKEE (reference sequence). This CDR3 has 16 residues. CDR3 nucleotide sequence: TGTGCCAGCAGCTTCGGGACTAGCGGGGGTACCGGGGAGCTGTTTTTT. This translates into CASSFGTSGGTGELFF.

V usage is TRBV28 and J usage is TRBJ2-2; D possibly corresponds to TRBD1 (6 bases). Looked up from germline, CDR1 is MDHEN and CDR2 is SYDVKM. The ends were cut back, 11 bases at V and 4 bases at J, with 17 bases in the middle. The length of the CDR3 is 14 residues. The CDR3 DNA reads as TGTGCCTCCAAAAGACAGGCAGGCACCGGGGAGCTGTTTTTT. Its translation: CASKRQAGTGELFF.

The rearrangement uses TRBV7-3 and TRBJ2-1; tentative D call: TRBD2 (6 bases). The germline CDR1 and CDR2 sequences are SGHTA and FQGTGA. The CDR3 extends over 18 amino acids. Trimming took 1 base from V and 1 from J, leaving 17 bases between them. The CDR3 loop is CASSLSRVGTDSYNEQFF. CDR3 DNA sequence: TGTGCCAGCAGCTTAAGCCGGGTGGGGACTGATTCCTACAATGAGCAGTTCTTC.

The chain links TRBV5-1 to TRBJ2-5, with D unresolved. The V end was cut by 2 bases, the J end by 7 bases, with 12 bases between. The CDR3 is made up of 13 amino acids. The germline CDR1 and CDR2 sequences are SGHRS and YFSETQ. As DNA, the CDR3 is TGCGCCAGCAGCTTCTCAGCAATCGGGACCCAGTACTTC. As protein: CASSFSAIGTQYF. Filled out from reference TRBV5-1 and TRBJ2-5, the complete variable domain reads KAGVTQTPRYLIKTRGQQVTLSCSPISGHRSVSWYQQTPGQGLQFLFEYFSETQRNKGNFPGRFSGRQFSNSRSEMNVSTLELGDSALYLCASSFSAIGTQYFGPGTRLLVL.

The CDR3 sequence: CASSRGQVNYEQYF. The CDR3 bases are TGTGCCAGTAGTAGGGGACAGGTCAACTACGAGCAGTACTTC. The chain combines TRBV19 with TRBJ2-7, with TRBD1 matching 8 bases. In germline, CDR1 is LNHDA, CDR2 SQIVND (reference sequence). The CDR3 spans 14 residues. Trimming cost V 4 bases and J 3 bases; bases outside gene matches: 5. Drawing the rest from reference TRBV19 and TRBJ2-7, the complete variable domain is DGGITQSPKYLFRKEGQNVTLSCEQNLNHDAMYWYRQDPGQGLRLIYYSQIVNDFQKGDIAEGYSVSREKKESFPLTVTSAQKNPTAFYLCASSRGQVNYEQYFGPGTRLTVT.

The chain has TRBV5-1 and TRBJ2-5; D may be TRBD2 (6 bases). Germline V gives CDR1 SGHRS, CDR2 YFSETQ. V lost 3 bases and J 4 bases, leaving 16 bases between the germline ends. CDR3 length: 15 residues. The CDR3 DNA reads TGCGCCAGCAGCTCCTCTCCGGGAGTGTCAGAGACCCAGTACTTC. It yields the protein CASSSSPGVSETQYF.

This clone appeared many times. The V gene is TRBV29-1, the J gene TRBJ1-5; D may be TRBD1 (5 bases). Germline CDR1 and CDR2: SQVTM and ANQGSEA. The germline V and J ends were trimmed by 6 bases and 0 bases, with 15 bases remaining between them. CDR3 length: 15 residues. CDR3 DNA: TGCAGCGTCGATTCAGAAGGGGCTAGCAATCAGCCCCAGCATTTT. It specifies CSVDSEGASNQPQHF.

V gene TRBV19 combines with J gene TRBJ2-6; TRBD1 is a possible D gene (5 bases). Trimming removed 3 bases from V and 2 bases from J, with 11 bases in between. CDR3 length: 16 amino acids. Germline V CDR1 and CDR2: LNHDA, SQIVND (reference sequence). The CDR3 DNA follows: TGTGCCAGTAGTATCTGGGGCGCGCCTGGGGCCAACGTCCTGACTTTC. Its protein product is CASSIWGAPGANVLTF.

The chain has TRBV11-2 and TRBJ1-4, with 8 bases matching TRBD1. Looked up from germline, CDR1 is SGHAT and CDR2 is FQNNGV. V shed 5 bases, J shed 8 bases, and the junction held 10 bases outside the gene matches. The CDR3 length is 15 residues. CDR3 sequence reads: CASSRAGQGAEKLFF. Written as DNA, the CDR3 is TGTGCCAGCAGCCGGGCGGGGCAGGGGGCGGAAAAACTGTTTTTT.

The rearrangement joins TRBV11-1 to TRBJ2-7; 11 bases agree with TRBD1. The length of the CDR3 is 13 residues. Per germline, CDR1 SGHAT and CDR2 FQDESV (reference sequence). V shed 5 bases, J shed 5 bases, and the junction held 2 bases outside the gene matches. In DNA, the CDR3 is TGTGCCAGCAGCAAGGACAGGGGGCACGAGCAGTACTTC. Translating gives CASSKDRGHEQYF.

The chain combines TRBV7-2 with TRBJ2-1; 8 nucleotides align to TRBD2. Germline values: CDR1 SGHTA, CDR2 FQGNSA. The CDR3 is 19 amino acids. Trimming took 5 bases from V and 0 from J; bases not matched to a gene: 15. CDR3 sequence reads: CASSARLALTQSSYNEQFF. In nucleotides, the CDR3 is TGTGCCAGCAGCGCCAGACTAGCGCTGACACAGAGCTCCTACAATGAGCAGTTCTTC.

In regard to this clone: Other nucleotide sequences in the sample specify the same CDR3. The V call is TRBV7-9, the J call TRBJ1-1, with D unresolved. CDR1 and CDR2 from the germline V gene are SEHNR and FQNEAQ (reference sequence). The CDR3 totals 13 residues. V lost 4 bases and J 0 bases, leaving 6 bases between the germline ends. DNA for the CDR3: TGTGCCAGCAGCTCATCCTTGAACACTGAAGCTTTCTTT. It yields the protein CASSSSLNTEAFF.

About this clone: The sample contains more than one DNA sequence encoding this CDR3. The V gene is TRBV30, the J gene TRBJ1-1; D not certain. The CDR3 spans 12 residues. With 0 bases removed from V and 0 bases from J, the gap between germline ends came to 2 bases. From germline, CDR1 is GTSNPN and CDR2 SVGIG (reference sequence). The CDR3 DNA reads as TGTGCCTGGAGTGTTTTGAACACTGAAGCTTTCTTT. Translation: CAWSVLNTEAFF.

The V and J genes are TRBV4-3 and TRBJ1-1, with D tentatively TRBD1 (5 bases). The CDR3 is made up of 15 amino acids. Trimming took 3 bases from V and 2 from J, leaving 13 bases between them. Germline values: CDR1 LGHNA, CDR2 YSLEER. CDR3 sequence (DNA): TGCGCCAGCAGCCATGGGGCTACGGGCAACACTGAAGCTTTCTTT. It is translated as CASSHGATGNTEAFF.

The rearrangement joins TRBV10-3 to TRBJ1-2, with a tentative D call TRBD1 (5 bases). The germline gives CDR1 ENHRY, CDR2 SYGVKD. CDR3 size: 13 residues. V was trimmed by 7 bases and J by 2 bases, leaving 11 bases between them. The CDR3 region has the DNA TGTGCCATCAAAGGACACCAAAACTATGGCTACACCTTC. Amino acids: CAIKGHQNYGYTF.

The genes are TRBV7-3 and TRBJ1-5, with 8 bases identical to TRBD1. Trimming cost V 2 bases and J 2 bases; bases outside gene matches: 20. The CDR3 spans 21 residues. CDR1 and CDR2 from the germline V gene are SGHTA and FQGTGA. The CDR3 DNA is TGTGCCAGCAGCTTAGGGTCAGATAGGACAGGGCCGGCGGCATGCAATCAGCCCCAGCATTTT. Its protein is CASSLGSDRTGPAACNQPQHF. The full variable domain, rest sourced from reference TRBV7-3 and TRBJ1-5, is GAGVSQTPSNKVTEKGKYVELRCDPISGHTALYWYRQSLGQGPEFLIYFQGTGAADDSGLPNDRFFAVRPEGSVSTLKIQRTERGDSAVYLCASSLGSDRTGPAACNQPQHFGDGTRLSIL.

The genes are TRBV4-3 and TRBJ2-3, with a weak D call TRBD2 (6 bases). CDR1 and CDR2 from the germline V gene are LGHNA and YSLEER. The CDR3 totals 15 residues. Deletions cut 1 base from V and 5 bases from J, with 13 bases between. The CDR3 loop reads CASSQGGPAGDTQYF. The CDR3 DNA follows: TGCGCCAGCAGCCAAGGCGGACCAGCGGGAGATACGCAGTATTTT.

The chain is built from TRBV7-3 and TRBJ2-3; 9 nucleotides align to TRBD2. This CDR3 is built from 15 residues. Germline trimming cut 5 bases from V and 3 bases from J; bases unmatched to any gene: 6. Germline CDR1 and CDR2: SGHTA and FQGTGA. CDR3 loop: CASSLSGSRTDTQYF. CDR3 DNA sequence: TGTGCCAGCAGCCTTAGCGGGAGTAGGACAGATACGCAGTATTTT.

The J gene is TRBJ2-3, the V gene TRBV5-4; D unresolved. Germline V gives CDR1 SGHNT, CDR2 YYREEE (reference sequence). This CDR3 spans 13 amino acids. Trimming took 0 bases from V and 2 from J, leaving 4 bases between them. DNA for the CDR3: TGTGCCAGCAGCTTGGACCACACAGATACGCAGTATTTT. Encoded protein: CASSLDHTDTQYF.

This chain links TRBV5-1 with TRBJ2-7; tentative D call: TRBD1 (6 bases). The CDR3 totals 15 residues. From germline, CDR1 is SGHRS and CDR2 YFSETQ. V gave up 2 bases and J gave up 2 bases, with 14 bases separating them. CDR3 coding DNA: TGCGCCAGCAGCTTAGCTGGGGGCGAAGCCTACGAGCAGTACTTC. Residues: CASSLAGGEAYEQYF. Together with reference TRBV5-1 and TRBJ2-7, the CDR3 gives the full variable domain: KAGVTQTPRYLIKTRGQQVTLSCSPISGHRSVSWYQQTPGQGLQFLFEYFSETQRNKGNFPGRFSGRQFSNSRSEMNVSTLELGDSALYLCASSLAGGEAYEQYFGPGTRLTVT.

J is TRBJ2-2 and V is TRBV2, with 11 bases aligning to TRBD2. This CDR3 has 15 amino acids. Per germline, CDR1 SNHLY and CDR2 FYNNEI. The junction had 5 bases not matched to a gene; V was cut back by 6 bases and J by 5 bases. The chain's CDR3 is CASRTGTSGTGELFF. CDR3 sequence (DNA): TGTGCCAGCAGGACCGGGACTAGCGGTACCGGGGAGCTGTTTTTT.

Of note for this clone: This clone may be a read error of a much larger clone one base away. This CDR3 is also generated by other DNA sequences in the sample. The chain employs TRBV10-3 and TRBJ2-4; D is uncertain. Deletions cut 6 bases from V and 7 bases from J, with 10 bases between. Germline-derived CDR1 and CDR2 are ENHRY and SYGVKD. The CDR3 loop spans 12 amino acids. CDR3 residues: CAISGESNIQYF. CDR3 in DNA: TGTGCCATCAGCGGCGAATCCAACATTCAGTACTTC.

V gene TRBV5-6 combines with J gene TRBJ2-7, with a weak D call TRBD2 (5 bases). CDR3 length equals 17 residues. V was cut by 4 bases and J by 3 bases, with 23 bases left in between. The germline V gene has CDR1 SGHDT and CDR2 YYEEEE. For the CDR3, the DNA is TGTGCCAGCAGCCTTCTTTTAGAGGGATCGGGGATCTACGAGCAGTACTTC. It is translated as CASSLLLEGSGIYEQYF.

The chain has TRBV28 and TRBJ1-5; D unresolved. CDR1 is MDHEN and CDR2 is SYDVKM in the germline V gene. Trimming took 2 bases from V and 5 from J, leaving 16 bases between them. The CDR3 has 16 amino acids. CDR3 nucleotide sequence: TGTGCCAGCAGTTTACGTTCAGCTGGCGGATATCAGCCCCAGCATTTT. Protein product: CASSLRSAGGYQPQHF. Together with reference TRBV28 and TRBJ1-5, the CDR3 gives the full variable domain: DVKVTQSSRYLVKRTGEKVFLECVQDMDHENMFWYRQDPGLGLRLIYFSYDVKMKEKGDIPEGYSVSREKKERFSLILESASTNQTSMYLCASSLRSAGGYQPQHFGDGTRLSIL.

This chain joins TRBV18 and TRBJ2-1; D uncertain. There are 14 residues in the CDR3. The V gene lost 3 bases and the J gene lost 2 bases, with 8 bases spanning the gap. Per germline, CDR1 KGHSH and CDR2 LQKENI. The CDR3 bases are TGTGCCAGCTCACCGAGACCAACCTACAATGAGCAGTTCTTC. This gives the protein CASSPRPTYNEQFF.

The CDR3 loop reads CASSYDRTAGTQYF. The CDR3 DNA reads as TGTGCCAGCAGTTACGATCGCACCGCGGGGACCCAGTACTTC. The chain couples TRBV6-6 to TRBJ2-5; possibly TRBD2 for D (5 bases). The V end was cut by 2 bases, the J end by 7 bases, with 14 bases between. CDR1 and CDR2 (germline): MNHNY, SVGAGI (reference sequence). CDR3 length: 14 residues.

This clone was seen a handful of times. This sequence joins TRBV6-1 and TRBJ2-5; tentative D call: TRBD1 (6 bases). Germline V CDR1 and CDR2: MNHNS, SASEGT. This CDR3 region has 13 residues. Trimming removed 8 bases at V and 5 bases at J, with 15 bases between. CDR3 sequence reads: CASQRGTRETQYF. The CDR3 DNA reads as TGTGCCAGCCAAAGGGGGACCCGGGAGACCCAGTACTTC.

CDR3 nucleotide sequence: TGTGCCAGCAGTTCCCGGACTAGCGGGAGGAAGTACGAGCAGTACTTC. Protein sequence: CASSSRTSGRKYEQYF. The chain links TRBV6-5 to TRBJ2-7, with TRBD2 matching 14 bases. The length of the CDR3 is 16 residues. Germline CDR1 reads MNHEY; CDR2 reads SVGAGI. Trimming removed 4 bases from V and 4 bases from J; junction bases left unmatched: 6.

This chain joins TRBV30 and TRBJ1-4; D unresolved. The CDR3 length is 13 residues. Trimming shortened V by 3 bases and J by 9 bases, and 14 bases separated the two germline ends. Looked up from germline, CDR1 is GTSNPN and CDR2 is SVGIG (reference sequence). CDR3 sequence: CAWRLREGQKLFF. The CDR3 coding sequence is TGTGCCTGGAGACTCCGAGAAGGTCAAAAACTGTTTTTT.

The rearrangement links TRBV2 to TRBJ2-3; perhaps TRBD2 as D (6 bases). The CDR3 has 14 residues. Trimming removed 4 bases at V and 0 bases at J, with 8 bases between. CDR1 SNHLY and CDR2 FYNNEI come from the germline V gene. The CDR3: CASSGGVSTDTQYF. The DNA of the CDR3 is TGTGCCAGCAGTGGCGGGGTTAGCACAGATACGCAGTATTTT.